This T cell receptor beta chain stems from a study of persistence of HIV-infected CD4 T cells (dated by TCRdb to about 2020). About the investigation overall: The study isolated CMV- and HIV-1 Gag-responding CD4+ T cells from ART-treated individuals to examine antigen-driven clonal expansion of HIV-1-infected cells. The clonality of all cells in each sorted population was measured by TCRbeta sequencing, and the clonality of infected cells was measured by proviral sequencing. The median time participants had been on suppressive ART was 8 to 9 years. Peripheral blood samples of up to about 180 mL were taken at multiple time points, with the exception of a couple of participants who underwent leukapheresis at a single time point. For the TCR cluster analysis across participants, 8 or 9 participants were included for CMV and about seven participants for Gag.

The immunoSEQ hsTCRB assay version 4 in survey mode was used to sequence TCRbeta repertoires from genomic DNA. For TCRbeta sequencing, genomic DNA was diluted to around 9.9 ng/uL, with up to 1 ug used per sample. As for the original processing: TCRbeta data analysis was done in ImmunoSeq Analyzer 3.0, and diversity was calculated on productive nucleotide rearrangements. Using the Immunarch R package, the improved Chao index served to estimate lower-bound TCR diversity and the Gini coefficient served to estimate clonality. Nucleotide rearrangements that differed but encoded the same CDR3beta amino acid sequence were counted as separate clonotypes. Differential abundance analysis identified TCRbeta sequences significantly enriched in antigen-responding cells relative to anti-CD3/anti-CD28-activated cells. GLIPH2 clustered TCRs by predicted peptide-MHC specificity, both within individual participants and across merged participant data sets. TCRdb carries this immuneACCESS record with in-frame sequences only. Its versions omit some clonotypes, under half of them owing to an unresolved V gene in the studies checked, with the rest unexplained. The V and J calls and clone size come from that table; D and trimming were worked out from the DNA. Across this sample there are some 31,000 clones, with 65% to 90% seen only once. The ten largest clonotypes hold roughly 0.9% of the sample.

Remarks on this clone: Its antigen remains undetermined. No quality values exist for individual bases; no much larger clone is one base distant.

The CDR3 sequence holds 18 residues, the cysteine and phenylalanine included. The read is trimmed to its CDR3 DNA, 54 bases read in frame from base 1. Cut back by 0 bases and 3 bases, the V and J ends lie 20 bases apart. For CDR1 and CDR2, the germline V gene (reference sequence) lists LGHDT and YNNKEL. The treatment or condition label, as the study defines it: suppressive antiretroviral therapy. Cells were stimulated with lysates of CMV-infected fibroblasts at roughly 10 ug/mL. Memory populations depleted of antigen-responding cells were obtained by sorting nonresponding CD40L-negative CD69-negative CD45RO-high memory CD4+ T cells. Participants were HIV-1-infected adults who started suppressive ART during chronic infection. Plasma HIV-1 RNA had been undetectable (below 50 copies/mL) in participants for at least 4 years. To be included, participants needed a CD4+ T cell count above 400 cells/uL and a positive CMV serology. Before stimulation, PBMCs were isolated using density centrifugation and depleted of CD8+ T cells. For roughly 19 hours, CD8-depleted PBMCs were stimulated with anti-CD28/CD49d costimulation, a CD40-blocking antibody, and enfuvirtide, which was added to prevent new infections. Sorting was done on either a Beckman Coulter MoFlo Legacy or an XDP sorter, and propidium iodide was used to exclude dead cells. Genomic DNA was extracted using the QIAamp DNA Mini Kit for samples with more than one million cells and using the Quick-DNA Microprep Kit for all other samples.

What the work shows at the level of the full study, not this receptor alone: Antigen-responding cells were enriched for expanded CDR3beta sequences that were degenerate, which suggests that CD4+ responses to CMV and Gag underwent convergent selection. The study involved few individuals and tested only a limited range of antigens. TCR oligoclonality correlated with proviral oligoclonality within the same sorted populations. Because the TCR analyses were done in bulk, restricting them to just the rare CMV-responding cells that actually carried HIV-1 proviruses was not possible. Significantly lower TCRbeta richness was observed in CMV- and Gag-responding cells than in anti-CD3/anti-CD28-responding cells, and higher oligoclonality was observed in CMV-responding cells than in CD3/CD28-stimulated and Gag-responding cells.

This clonotype originated in an adult man with HIV who was CMV-seropositive. This specimen consisted of CD4+ T cells sorted from PBMCs after approximately 18-hour stimulation, obtained from a patient who received antiretroviral therapy. The label giving this sample's cell subset or site can be read as: CD40L-CD69- CD45RO-high memory CD4 T cells not responding to CMV lysate. Recombination joined TRBV3-1 (or the pseudogene TRBV3-2) with TRBJ1-2, with TRBD1 perhaps the D gene, on 6 matching bases. CDR3 loop: CASSQDRMHRPGDYGYTF. The bases read TGTGCCAGCAGCCAAGATCGAATGCACAGGCCAGGGGACTATGGCTACACCTTC.